Listed below are T cell receptor beta chains from one sample, sequenced in a study of OX40 agonist ivuxolimab in advanced cancers. Sequencing used immunoSEQ multiplex PCR; TCRdb keeps in-frame clones, though not all of them. The sample lists fewer than 90,000 clones; about 88% were seen once. Sequencing was performed on CD4+ or CD8+ T cells sorted from blood, taken in a trial of the OX40 agonist ivuxolimab. The source is an adult with an advanced solid tumor such as melanoma, head and neck, liver or kidney cancer. Each CDR3 is given with its conserved first and last residue. D genes are given only for firm matches. Only some rows state a clone size, as once, few, many or a class for expanded clones.

>NA|NA|TRBV11-3|TRBJ2-7
CASTPGGRSYEQYF
TGTGCCAGCACCCCCGGGGGAAGGTCCTACGAGCAGTACTTC
>NA|NA|TRBV30|TRBJ2-7
CAWSAGWGIRYEQYF
TGTGCCTGGAGCGCAGGGTGGGGGATTCGGTACGAGCAGTACTTC
>NA|NA|TRBV10-3|TRBJ2-7
CAISIGERYEQYF
TGTGCCATCAGTATCGGGGAACGCTACGAGCAGTACTTC
>few|TRBD2|TRBV7-7|TRBJ2-7
CASSPSGRVDEQYF
TGTGCCAGCAGCCCCAGCGGGAGAGTAGACGAGCAGTACTTC
>once|TRBD1|TRBV5-1|TRBJ2-3
CASSPGDRAAPDTQYF
TGCGCCAGCAGCCCCGGGGACAGGGCTGCGCCAGATACGCAGTATTTT
>NA|NA|TRBV4-3|TRBJ1-2
CASSQVGTYGYTF
TGCGCCAGCAGCCAAGTTGGGACTTATGGCTACACCTTC
>NA|NA|TRBV27|TRBJ1-2
CASRTNYGYTF
TGTGCCAGCAGGACGAACTATGGCTACACCTTC
>NA|NA|TRBV5-6|TRBJ2-5
CASRLGETQYF
TGTGCCAGCAGACTAGGGGAGACCCAGTACTTC
>NA|NA|TRBV19|TRBJ2-1
CASSADSSYNEQFF
TGTGCCAGTAGCGCGGACAGCTCCTACAATGAGCAGTTCTTC
>few|NA|TRBV5-6|TRBJ2-7
CASNPLQRGSEQYF
TGTGCCAGCAACCCACTACAGAGGGGGAGCGAGCAGTACTTC
>once|TRBD2|TRBV4-1|TRBJ2-1
CASSLGGLAAYNEQFF
TGCGCCAGCAGCCTCGGGGGACTAGCGGCCTACAATGAGCAGTTCTTC
>NA|TRBD1|TRBV27|TRBJ1-2
CASSRDRGAYGYTF
TGTGCCAGCAGTAGGGACAGGGGAGCCTATGGCTACACCTTC
>NA|TRBD1|TRBV11-3|TRBJ2-6
CASSQGQGISGANVLTF
TGTGCCAGCAGCCAGGGACAGGGGATTAGTGGGGCCAACGTCCTGACTTTC
>NA|TRBD2|TRBV19|TRBJ2-1
CASSPPWREVGEQFF
TGTGCCAGTAGTCCCCCCTGGCGGGAGGTCGGGGAGCAGTTCTTC
>once|TRBD2|TRBV30|TRBJ2-1
CAWSVLAGGPYNEQFF
TGTGCCTGGAGTGTACTAGCGGGAGGGCCCTACAATGAGCAGTTCTTC
>NA|NA|TRBV9|TRBJ2-7
CASSSRGLGYEQYF
TGTGCCAGCAGCTCTCGCGGACTGGGCTACGAGCAGTACTTC